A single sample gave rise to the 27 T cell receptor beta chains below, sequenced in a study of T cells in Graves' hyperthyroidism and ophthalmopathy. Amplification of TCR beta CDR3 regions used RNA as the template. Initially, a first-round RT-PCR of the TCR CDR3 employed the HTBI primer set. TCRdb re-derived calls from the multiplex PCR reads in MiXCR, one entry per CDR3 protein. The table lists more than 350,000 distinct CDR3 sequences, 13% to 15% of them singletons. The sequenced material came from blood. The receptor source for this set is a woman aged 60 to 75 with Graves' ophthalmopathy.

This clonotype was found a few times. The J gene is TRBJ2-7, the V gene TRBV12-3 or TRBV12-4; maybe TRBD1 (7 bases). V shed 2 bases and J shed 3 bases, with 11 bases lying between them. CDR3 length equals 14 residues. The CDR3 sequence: CASSLQGGNYEQYF. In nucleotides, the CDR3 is TGTGCCAGCAGTTTACAGGGGGGTAACTACGAGCAGTACTTC.

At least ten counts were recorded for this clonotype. The CDR3 region is CASSSTGLTGELFF. The CDR3 bases are TGTGCCAGCAGCTCGACAGGGTTGACCGGGGAGCTGTTTTTT. The chain has TRBV7-8 and TRBJ2-2, with TRBD1 identical over 7 bases. Germline V CDR1 and CDR2: SGHVS, FQNEAQ. Trimming at V came to 4 bases and at J to 5 bases, leaving 4 bases not matched to a gene. The CDR3 is made up of 14 amino acids.

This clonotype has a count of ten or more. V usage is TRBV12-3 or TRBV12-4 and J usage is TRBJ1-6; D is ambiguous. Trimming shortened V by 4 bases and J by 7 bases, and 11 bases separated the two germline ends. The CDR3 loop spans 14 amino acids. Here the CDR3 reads CASSSAGQNSPLHF. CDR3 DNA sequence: TGTGCCAGCAGTTCGGCAGGCCAAAATTCACCCCTCCACTTT.

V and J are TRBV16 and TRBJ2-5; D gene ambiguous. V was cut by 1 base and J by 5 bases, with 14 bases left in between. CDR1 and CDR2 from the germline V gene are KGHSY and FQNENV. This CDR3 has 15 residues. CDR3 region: CASSQYRAPRETQYF. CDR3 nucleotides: TGTGCCAGCAGCCAATACCGGGCCCCCCGGGAGACCCAGTACTTC.

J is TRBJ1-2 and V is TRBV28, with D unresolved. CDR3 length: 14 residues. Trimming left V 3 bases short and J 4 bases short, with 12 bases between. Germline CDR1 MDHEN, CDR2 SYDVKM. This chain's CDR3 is CASSFGPGIYGYTF. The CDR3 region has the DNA TGTGCCAGCAGTTTTGGGCCGGGTATCTATGGCTACACCTTC.

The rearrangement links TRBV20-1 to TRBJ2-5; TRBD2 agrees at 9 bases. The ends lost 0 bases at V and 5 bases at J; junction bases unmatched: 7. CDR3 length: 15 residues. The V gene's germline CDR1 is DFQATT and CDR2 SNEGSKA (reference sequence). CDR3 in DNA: TGCAGTGCTAGAGATCATGCTAGCGGGAAGGAGACCCAGTACTTC. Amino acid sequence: CSARDHASGKETQYF.

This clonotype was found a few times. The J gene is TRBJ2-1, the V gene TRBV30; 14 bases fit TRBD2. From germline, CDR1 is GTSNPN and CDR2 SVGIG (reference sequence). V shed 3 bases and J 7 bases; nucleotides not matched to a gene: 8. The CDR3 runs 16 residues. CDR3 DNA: TGTGCCTGGAGCCGACTAGCGGGAGGGGCCGGAAATGAGCAGTTCTTC. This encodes CAWSRLAGGAGNEQFF. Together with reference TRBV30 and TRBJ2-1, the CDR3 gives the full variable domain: SQTIHQWPATLVQPVGSPLSLECTVEGTSNPNLYWYRQAAGRGLQLLFYSVGIGQISSEVPQNLSASRPQDRQFILSSKKLLLSDSGFYLCAWSRLAGGAGNEQFFGPGTRLTVL.

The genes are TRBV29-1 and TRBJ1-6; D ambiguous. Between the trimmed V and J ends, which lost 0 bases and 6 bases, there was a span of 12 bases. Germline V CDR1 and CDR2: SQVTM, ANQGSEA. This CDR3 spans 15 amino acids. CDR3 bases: TGCAGCGTTGAAGAGGGTGGGGAGGCTAATTCACCCCTCCACTTT. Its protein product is CSVEEGGEANSPLHF.

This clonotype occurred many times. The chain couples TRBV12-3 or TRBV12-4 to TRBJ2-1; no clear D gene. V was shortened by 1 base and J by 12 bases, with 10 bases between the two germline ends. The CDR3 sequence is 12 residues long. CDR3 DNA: TGTGCCAGCAGTTTAGGGGCTTTTGTGCAGTTCTTC. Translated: CASSLGAFVQFF.

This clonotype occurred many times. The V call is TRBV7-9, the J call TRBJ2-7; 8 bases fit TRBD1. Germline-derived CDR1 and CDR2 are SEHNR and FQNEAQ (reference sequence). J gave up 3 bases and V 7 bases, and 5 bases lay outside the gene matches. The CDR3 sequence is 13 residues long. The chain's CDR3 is CASKIQGGYEQYF. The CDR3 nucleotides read TGTGCCAGCAAAATACAGGGGGGCTACGAGCAGTACTTC.

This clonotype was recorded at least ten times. The CDR3 here is CSAQGLSNYGYTF. CDR3 sequence (DNA): TGCAGTGCTCAGGGACTGTCTAACTATGGCTACACCTTC. V is TRBV20-1 and J is TRBJ1-2, with D maybe TRBD1 (5 bases). CDR1 and CDR2 from the germline V gene are DFQATT and SNEGSKA (reference sequence). The CDR3 runs 13 residues. V lost 5 bases and J lost 0, with 10 bases in between.

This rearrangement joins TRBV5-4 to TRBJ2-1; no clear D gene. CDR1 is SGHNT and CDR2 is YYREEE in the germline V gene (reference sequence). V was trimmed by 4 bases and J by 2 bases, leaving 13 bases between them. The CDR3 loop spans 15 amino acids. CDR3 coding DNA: TGTGCCAGCAGCCCGGAAAGATTGACCTACAATGAGCAGTTCTTC. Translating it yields CASSPERLTYNEQFF.

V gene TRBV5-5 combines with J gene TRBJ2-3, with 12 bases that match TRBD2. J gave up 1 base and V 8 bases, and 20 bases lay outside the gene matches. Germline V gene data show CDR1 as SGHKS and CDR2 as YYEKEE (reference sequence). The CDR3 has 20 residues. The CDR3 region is CASSIRASGRAGGGTDTQYF. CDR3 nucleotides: TGTGCCAGTAGTATTCGGGCTAGCGGGAGGGCCGGAGGGGGCACAGATACGCAGTATTTT.

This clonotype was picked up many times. CDR3 in amino acids: CASSPSGSSYEQYF. For the CDR3, the DNA is TGTGCCAGCAGCCCTAGCGGGAGCTCCTACGAGCAGTACTTC. The rearrangement uses TRBV7-9 and TRBJ2-7, with 10 nucleotides matching TRBD2. Germline CDR1 reads SEHNR; CDR2 reads FQNEAQ (reference sequence). V trimming: 5 bases; J trimming: 0 bases; junction bases outside the gene matches: 1. The CDR3 loop spans 14 amino acids.

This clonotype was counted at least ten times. This CDR3 reads CSARDIKREGGELFF. The CDR3, as DNA: TGCAGTGCTAGAGATATCAAGCGGGAGGGGGGGGAGCTGTTTTTT. V gene TRBV20-1 combines with J gene TRBJ2-2, with 10 bases matching TRBD2. Germline loops: CDR1 DFQATT, CDR2 SNEGSKA (reference sequence). Trimming at V came to 0 bases and at J to 8 bases, leaving 6 bases not matched to a gene. This CDR3 has 15 residues.

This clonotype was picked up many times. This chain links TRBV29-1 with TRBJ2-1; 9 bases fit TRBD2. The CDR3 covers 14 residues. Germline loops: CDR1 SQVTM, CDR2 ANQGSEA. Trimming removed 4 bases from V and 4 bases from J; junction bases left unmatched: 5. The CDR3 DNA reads TGCAGCGTTGTGCTAGCGGGAAAATACAATGAGCAGTTCTTC. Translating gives CSVVLAGKYNEQFF.

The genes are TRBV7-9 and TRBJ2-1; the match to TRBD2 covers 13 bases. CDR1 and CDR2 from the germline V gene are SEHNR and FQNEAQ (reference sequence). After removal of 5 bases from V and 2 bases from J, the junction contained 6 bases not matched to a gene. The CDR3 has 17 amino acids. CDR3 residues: CASSHRLAGGPYNEQFF. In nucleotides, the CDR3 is TGTGCCAGCAGCCATAGACTAGCGGGAGGCCCCTACAATGAGCAGTTCTTC.

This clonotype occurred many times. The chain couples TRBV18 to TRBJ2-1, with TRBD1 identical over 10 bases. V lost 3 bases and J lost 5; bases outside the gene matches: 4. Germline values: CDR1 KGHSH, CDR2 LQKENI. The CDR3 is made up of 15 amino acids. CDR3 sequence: CASSPGTGVNNEQFF. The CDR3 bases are TGTGCCAGCTCACCGGGGACAGGGGTCAACAATGAGCAGTTCTTC.

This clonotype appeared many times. CDR3 residues: CASSPNSQETQYF. The CDR3 DNA follows: TGTGCCAGCTCACCAAACAGCCAAGAGACCCAGTACTTC. J is TRBJ2-5 and V is TRBV18; no definite D call. Germline CDR1 is KGHSH and CDR2 is LQKENI. This CDR3 has 13 amino acids. V lost 2 bases and J 1 base, leaving 5 bases between the germline ends.

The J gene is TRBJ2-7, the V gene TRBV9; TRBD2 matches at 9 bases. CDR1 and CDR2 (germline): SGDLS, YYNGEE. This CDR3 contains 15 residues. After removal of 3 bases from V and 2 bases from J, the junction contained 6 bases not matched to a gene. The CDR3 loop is CASSASSGTTYEQYF. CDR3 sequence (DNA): TGTGCCAGCAGCGCCTCTAGCGGGACGACCTACGAGCAGTACTTC.

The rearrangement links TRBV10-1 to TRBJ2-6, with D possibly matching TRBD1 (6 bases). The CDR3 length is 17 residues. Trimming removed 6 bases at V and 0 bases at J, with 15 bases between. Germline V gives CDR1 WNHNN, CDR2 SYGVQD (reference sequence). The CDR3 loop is CASRDSSNPSGANVLTF. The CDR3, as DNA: TGCGCCAGCAGGGACAGTTCCAACCCCTCTGGGGCCAACGTCCTGACTTTC.

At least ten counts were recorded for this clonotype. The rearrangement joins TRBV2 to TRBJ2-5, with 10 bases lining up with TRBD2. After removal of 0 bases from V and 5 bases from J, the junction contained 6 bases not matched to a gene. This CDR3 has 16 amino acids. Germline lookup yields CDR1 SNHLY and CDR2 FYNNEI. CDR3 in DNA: TGTGCCAGCAGTGAAGCGTTACTAGCGGGAAGGGAGACCCAGTACTTC. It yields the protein CASSEALLAGRETQYF.

The CDR3 DNA reads as TGTGCCAGCAGCCATGGGGGGACTCCAACAGATACGCAGTATTTT. It translates to CASSHGGTPTDTQYF. The V and J genes are TRBV7-3 and TRBJ2-3, with D tentatively TRBD2 (6 bases). V dropped 5 bases and J dropped 3 bases, with 15 bases sitting between them. The CDR3 is made up of 15 amino acids. The V gene's germline CDR1 is SGHTA and CDR2 FQGTGA.

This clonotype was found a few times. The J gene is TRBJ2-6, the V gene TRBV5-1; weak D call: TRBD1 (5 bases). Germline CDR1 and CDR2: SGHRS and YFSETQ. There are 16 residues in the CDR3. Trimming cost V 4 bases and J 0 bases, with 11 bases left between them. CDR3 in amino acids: CASSTTTASGANVLTF. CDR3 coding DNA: TGCGCCAGCAGCACCACGACAGCCTCTGGGGCCAACGTCCTGACTTTC.

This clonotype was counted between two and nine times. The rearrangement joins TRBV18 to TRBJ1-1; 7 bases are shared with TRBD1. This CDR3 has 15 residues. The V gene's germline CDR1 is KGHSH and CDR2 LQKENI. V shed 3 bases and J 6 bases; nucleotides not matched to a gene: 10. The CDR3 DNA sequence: TGTGCCAGCTCACCCGAGACAGGGCCCTTTCCTGAAGCTTTCTTT. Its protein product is CASSPETGPFPEAFF.

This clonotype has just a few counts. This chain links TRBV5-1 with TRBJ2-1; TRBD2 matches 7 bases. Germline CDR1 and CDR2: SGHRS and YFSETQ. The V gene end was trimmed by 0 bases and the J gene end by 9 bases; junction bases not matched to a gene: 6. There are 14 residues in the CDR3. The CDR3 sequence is CASSLGGGEGEQFF. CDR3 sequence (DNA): TGCGCCAGCAGCTTGGGCGGGGGAGAGGGTGAGCAGTTCTTC.

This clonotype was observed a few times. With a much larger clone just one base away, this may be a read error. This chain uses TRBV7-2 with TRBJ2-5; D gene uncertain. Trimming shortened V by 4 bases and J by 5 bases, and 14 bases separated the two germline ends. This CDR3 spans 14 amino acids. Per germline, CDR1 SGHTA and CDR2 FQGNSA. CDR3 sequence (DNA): TGTGCCAGCAGCTCAGAATTCAGGTATGAGACCCAGTACTTC. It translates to CASSSEFRYETQYF.